The TCR beta chain under discussion was sequenced for a study of T cells after yellow fever vaccination. Concerning this clonotype itself: Its antigen remains unknown.

In TCRdb, the 5' RACE reads were re-called with MiXCR into one record per CDR3 protein. The sample has around 100,000 distinct CDR3 sequences; roughly 5.2% are singletons. Trimming shortened V by 1 base and J by 0 bases, and 9 bases separated the two germline ends. CDR3 length equals 16 residues. Broader study findings: Clones that expanded after primary vaccination mostly reappeared after the booster (96% CD4, 88% CD8).

The chain joins TRBV12-3 or TRBV12-4 to TRBJ2-2; tentatively, D is TRBD1 (6 bases). The material sequenced was CD8+ T cells sorted from PBMCs, taken 10 days after the yellow fever booster vaccination. The TCR comes from a man aged 18 to 29 who received the YFV17D yellow fever vaccine. The CDR3 nucleotides are TGTGCCAGCAGTTTAGACAGGGCTGCGAACACCGGGGAGCTGTTTTTT. Encoded protein: CASSLDRAANTGELFF.